Listed below are T cell receptor beta chains from one sample, sequenced in a study of T cell responses to AZD1222 COVID-19 vaccine. Generated by immunoSEQ multiplex PCR, the TCRdb table keeps only in-frame clones and is missing some. The sample has over 100,000 clones, roughly 88% seen once. The sample was peripheral blood, taken on day 0 of AZD1222 vaccination. Receptors originate from an adult in good health. The CDR3 runs from the conserved cysteine through the conserved F or W. Each record gives: V gene, J gene, CDR3 protein.

v_call: TRBV29-1
j_call: TRBJ1-1
cdr3_aa: CSVLVAGSGTEAFF

v_call: TRBV7-8
j_call: TRBJ1-3
cdr3_aa: CASSSGTVSSGNTIYF

v_call: TRBV28
j_call: TRBJ2-7
cdr3_aa: CASTRTGSPYEQYF

v_call: TRBV18
j_call: TRBJ2-1
cdr3_aa: CASSQTVYNEQFF

v_call: TRBV7-9
j_call: TRBJ1-2
cdr3_aa: CASTLRAGGANYGYTF

v_call: TRBV30
j_call: TRBJ2-5
cdr3_aa: CACVSPAGTQYF

v_call: TRBV30
j_call: TRBJ1-6
cdr3_aa: CAWNSGTGIHSPLHF

v_call: TRBV5-4
j_call: TRBJ2-7
cdr3_aa: CASSPEIRQGPYEQYF

v_call: TRBV27
j_call: TRBJ1-5
cdr3_aa: CASSYSVNGNQPQHF

v_call: TRBV6-5
j_call: TRBJ1-2
cdr3_aa: CASRRVAGVGYGYTF

v_call: TRBV20-1
j_call: TRBJ1-2
cdr3_aa: CSASVGRTGATYGYTF

v_call: TRBV6-6
j_call: TRBJ2-7
cdr3_aa: CASSLTPDREAYF

v_call: TRBV19
j_call: TRBJ2-1
cdr3_aa: CASSQRRGHTYNEQFF

v_call: TRBV28
j_call: TRBJ1-3
cdr3_aa: CASRSRRARGNTIYF

v_call: TRBV28
j_call: TRBJ1-2
cdr3_aa: CASTYLGQSYGYTF

v_call: TRBV28
j_call: TRBJ1-2
cdr3_aa: CASSFDDEPNYGYTF

v_call: TRBV5-1
j_call: TRBJ1-4
cdr3_aa: CASSLGTGEKLFF

v_call: TRBV9
j_call: TRBJ2-7
cdr3_aa: CASSDSDRGRDYEQYF

v_call: TRBV7-9
j_call: TRBJ1-2
cdr3_aa: CASSSHREIVGGYTF

v_call: TRBV28
j_call: TRBJ1-5
cdr3_aa: CASSLLGRAANQPQHF

v_call: TRBV11-3
j_call: TRBJ2-2
cdr3_aa: CASSPTSGGAGELFF

v_call: TRBV21-1
j_call: TRBJ2-1
cdr3_aa: CASSGRLAGGYNEQFF

v_call: TRBV5-1
j_call: TRBJ2-5
cdr3_aa: CASSLDGLSVETQYF

v_call: TRBV9
j_call: TRBJ2-3
cdr3_aa: CASSVQGGVGADTQYF

v_call: TRBV30
j_call: TRBJ2-7
cdr3_aa: CAWSPRGYEQYF

v_call: TRBV9
j_call: TRBJ1-2
cdr3_aa: CASTPGAGENYGYTF

v_call: TRBV14
j_call: TRBJ2-3
cdr3_aa: CASSQESRESNTDTQYF

v_call: TRBV5-4
j_call: TRBJ1-1
cdr3_aa: CASSSGAWNTEAFF